This section outlines one T cell receptor (beta chain) sequence together with its context. Authors' data handling: By means of reference gene primer amplification, nucleated cell counts were estimated. Data came from immunoSEQ multiplex PCR; TCRdb stores just in-frame clones and leaves some out. The V and J calls and the clone size are those of that table, but D and trimming were determined from the DNA. The data show approximately 200,000 clones, roughly 90% seen once. These data belong to a study of blood T cell repertoires in COVID-19. Study as a whole: COVID-19 samples, acute and convalescent, were from the United States, Italy and Spain. Nucleic acid was either cDNA or gDNA, and it came from T cells, B-cell-depleted T cells, or PBMCs.

Germline V CDR1 and CDR2: SQVTM, ANQGSEA. With 6 bases clipped from V and 5 bases from J, the junction kept 5 bases outside the gene matches. This CDR3 contains 12 residues. The clonotype was recovered from a woman aged 55-70 years with acute or convalescent COVID-19. The chain couples TRBV29-1 to TRBJ2-7; 9 positions agree with TRBD1. Sequencing was performed on peripheral blood. The CDR3 DNA is TGCAGCGTCGAAACAGGGGGCAACGAGCAGTACTTC. Amino acids: CSVETGGNEQYF.